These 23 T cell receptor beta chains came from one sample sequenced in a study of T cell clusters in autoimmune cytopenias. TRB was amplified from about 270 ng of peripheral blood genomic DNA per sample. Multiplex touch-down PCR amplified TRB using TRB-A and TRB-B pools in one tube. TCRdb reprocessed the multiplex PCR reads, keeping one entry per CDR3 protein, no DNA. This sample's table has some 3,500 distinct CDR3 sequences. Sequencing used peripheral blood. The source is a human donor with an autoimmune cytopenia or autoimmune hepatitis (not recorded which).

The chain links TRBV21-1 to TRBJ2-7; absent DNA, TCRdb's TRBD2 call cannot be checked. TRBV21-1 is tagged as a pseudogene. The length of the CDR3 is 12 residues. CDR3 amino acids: CASRTSRYEQYF.

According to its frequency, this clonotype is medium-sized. Here the CDR3 reads CASSFRTGMNTEAFF. The chain carries TRBV11-3 and TRBJ1-1; TCRdb reports TRBD1, a call that lacks DNA to check it against. The CDR3 covers 15 residues. Germline assignment: CDR1 SGHNT and CDR2 YENEEA. The full variable domain, its missing parts supplied by reference TRBV11-3 and TRBJ1-1, is EAGVVQSPRYKIIEKKQPVAFWCNPISGHNTLYWYLQNLGQGPELLIRYENEEAVDDSQLPKDRFSAERLKGVDSTLKIQPAELGDSAVYLCASSFRTGMNTEAFFGQGTRLTVV.

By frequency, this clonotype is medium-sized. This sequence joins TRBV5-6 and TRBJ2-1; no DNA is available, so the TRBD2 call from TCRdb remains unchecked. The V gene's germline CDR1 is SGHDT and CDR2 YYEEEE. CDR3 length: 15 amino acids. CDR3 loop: CASSFFAGVSNEQFF.

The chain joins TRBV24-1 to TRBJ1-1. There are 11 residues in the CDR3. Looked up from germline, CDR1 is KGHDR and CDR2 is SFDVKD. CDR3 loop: CATSEGTDAFF.

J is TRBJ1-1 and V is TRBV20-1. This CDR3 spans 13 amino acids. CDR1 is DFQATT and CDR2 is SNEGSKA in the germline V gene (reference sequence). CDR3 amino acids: CSAPRDTNTEAFF.

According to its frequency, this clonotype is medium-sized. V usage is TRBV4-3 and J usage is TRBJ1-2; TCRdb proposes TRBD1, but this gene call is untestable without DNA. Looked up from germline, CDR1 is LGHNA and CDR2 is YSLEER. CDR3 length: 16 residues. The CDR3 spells CASSPTSPGGAIGYTF.

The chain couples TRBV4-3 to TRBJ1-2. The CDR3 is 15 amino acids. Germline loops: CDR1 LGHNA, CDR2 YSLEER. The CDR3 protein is CASSQEEGANYGYTF.

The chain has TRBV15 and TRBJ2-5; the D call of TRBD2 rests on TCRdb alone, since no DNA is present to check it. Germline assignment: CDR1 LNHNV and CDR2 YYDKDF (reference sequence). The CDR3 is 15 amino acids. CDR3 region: CATSRGSGSRETQYF. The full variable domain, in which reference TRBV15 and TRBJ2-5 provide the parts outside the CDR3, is DAMVIQNPRYQVTQFGKPVTLSCSQTLNHNVMYWYQQKSSQAPKLLFHYYDKDFNNEADTPDNFQSRRPNTSFCFLDIRSPGLGDTAMYLCATSRGSGSRETQYFGPGTRLLVL.

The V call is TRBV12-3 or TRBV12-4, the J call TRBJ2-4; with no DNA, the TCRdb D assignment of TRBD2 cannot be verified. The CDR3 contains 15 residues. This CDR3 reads CASSLAGTVKNIQYF.

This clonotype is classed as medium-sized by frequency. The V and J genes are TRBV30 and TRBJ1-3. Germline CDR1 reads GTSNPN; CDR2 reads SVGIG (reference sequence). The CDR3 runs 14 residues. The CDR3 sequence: CAWSGRISGNTIYF.

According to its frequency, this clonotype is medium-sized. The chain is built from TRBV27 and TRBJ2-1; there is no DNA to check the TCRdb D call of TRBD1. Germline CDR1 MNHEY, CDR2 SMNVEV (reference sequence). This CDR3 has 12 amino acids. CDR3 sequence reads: CASSFRTGEQFF.

CDR3 residues: CASSSTGPMNTEAFF. The chain is built from TRBV5-1 and TRBJ1-1; TCRdb lists TRBD1, though no DNA is available to test this call. Germline lookup yields CDR1 SGHRS and CDR2 YFSETQ. CDR3 length: 15 amino acids.

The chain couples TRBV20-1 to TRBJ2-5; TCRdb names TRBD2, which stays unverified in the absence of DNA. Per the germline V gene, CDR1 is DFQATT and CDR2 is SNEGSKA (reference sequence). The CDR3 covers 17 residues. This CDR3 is CSARERPSASGRETQYF.

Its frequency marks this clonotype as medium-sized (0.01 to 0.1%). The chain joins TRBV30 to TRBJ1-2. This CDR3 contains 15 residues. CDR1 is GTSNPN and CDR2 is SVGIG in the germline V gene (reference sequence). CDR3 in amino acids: CAWRWQTISNYGYTF.

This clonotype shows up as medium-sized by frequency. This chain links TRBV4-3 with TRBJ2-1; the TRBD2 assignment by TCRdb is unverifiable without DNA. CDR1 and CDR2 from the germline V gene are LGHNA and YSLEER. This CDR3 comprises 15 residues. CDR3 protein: CASRQGLAGGHEQFF.

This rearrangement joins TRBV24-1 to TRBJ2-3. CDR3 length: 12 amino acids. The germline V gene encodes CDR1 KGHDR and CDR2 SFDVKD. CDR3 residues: CATSSTTDTQYF.

The CDR3 region is CASSPDRMNTEAFF. The chain has TRBV12-3 or TRBV12-4 and TRBJ1-1; there is no DNA to check the TCRdb D call of TRBD1. The CDR3 extends over 14 amino acids.

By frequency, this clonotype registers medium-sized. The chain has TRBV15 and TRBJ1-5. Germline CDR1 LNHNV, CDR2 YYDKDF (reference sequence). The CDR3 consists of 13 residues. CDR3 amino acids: CATSPRGNQPQHF.

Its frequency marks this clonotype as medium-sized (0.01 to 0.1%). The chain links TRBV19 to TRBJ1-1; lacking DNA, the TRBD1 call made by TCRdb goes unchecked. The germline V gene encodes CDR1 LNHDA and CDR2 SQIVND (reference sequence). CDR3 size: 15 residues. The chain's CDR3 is CASSIDPGLNTEAFF.

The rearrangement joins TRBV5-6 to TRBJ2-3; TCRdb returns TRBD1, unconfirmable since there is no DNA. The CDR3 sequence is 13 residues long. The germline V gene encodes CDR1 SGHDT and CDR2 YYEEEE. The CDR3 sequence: CASSLGASDTQYF. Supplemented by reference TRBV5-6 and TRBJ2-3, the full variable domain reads DAGVTQSPTHLIKTRGQQVTLRCSPKSGHDTVSWYQQALGQGPQFIFQYYEEEERQRGNFPDRFSGHQFPNYSSELNVNALLLGDSALYLCASSLGASDTQYFGPGTRLTVL.

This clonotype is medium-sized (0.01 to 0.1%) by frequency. The CDR3 protein is CASSHPDTQNSPLHF. This rearrangement joins TRBV4-3 to TRBJ1-6; TCRdb returns TRBD1, unconfirmable since there is no DNA. This CDR3 is 15 amino acids long. Germline lookup yields CDR1 LGHNA and CDR2 YSLEER.

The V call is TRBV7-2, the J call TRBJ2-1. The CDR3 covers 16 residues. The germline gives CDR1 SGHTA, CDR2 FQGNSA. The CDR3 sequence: CASSTSGRLAGNEQFF.

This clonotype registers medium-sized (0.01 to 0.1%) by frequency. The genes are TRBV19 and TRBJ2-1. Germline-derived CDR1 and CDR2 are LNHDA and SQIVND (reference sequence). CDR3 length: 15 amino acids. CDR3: CASSIDSGSYNEQFF.